This T cell receptor beta chain comes out of a study of blood T cell repertoires in COVID-19. The CDR3 is 14 amino acids. From germline, CDR1 is GTSNPN and CDR2 SVGIG (reference sequence). Trimming took 4 bases from V and 6 from J, leaving 18 bases between them. The method was immunoSEQ multiplex PCR; TCRdb's version includes in-frame clones alone and lacks a portion of them. The sample includes about 320,000 clones, about 91% seen only once; the top ten take approximately 9%. The origin of this receptor is a woman between 18 and 29 years old who had recovered from COVID-19. The material sequenced was PBMCs or T cells enriched from blood (not recorded which). V and J are TRBV30 and TRBJ1-1, with D possibly TRBD1 on 5 matching bases. The chain's CDR3 is CAWKKGAYSSEAFF. DNA of the CDR3: TGTGCCTGGAAAAAAGGGGCTTACTCTTCTGAAGCTTTCTTT.